What follows describes a single TCR beta chain. The record originates from a study of blood T cell repertoires in COVID-19. Here immunoSEQ multiplex PCR was the method, and the copy in TCRdb shows in-frame clones only, minus some. This sample has tens of thousands of clones, with 85% found just once. The V and J ends lost 3 bases and 6 bases respectively, with 11 bases between them. The CDR3 length is 14 residues. Germline assignment: CDR1 MNHEY and CDR2 SMNVEV (reference sequence). The clonotype originates from a man in his fifties or sixties with active COVID-19. Input material: peripheral blood. The chain couples TRBV27 to TRBJ1-4; D unclear. The CDR3 is CASSFSRMYEKLFF. In nucleotides, the CDR3 is TGTGCCAGCAGTTTTTCGCGGATGTATGAAAAACTGTTTTTT. The whole variable domain, filled in from reference TRBV27 and TRBJ1-4, reads EAQVTQNPRYLITVTGKKLTVTCSQNMNHEYMSWYRQDPGLGLRQIYYSMNVEVTDKGDVPEGYKVSRKEKRNFPLILESPSPNQTSLYFCASSFSRMYEKLFFGSGTQLSVL.